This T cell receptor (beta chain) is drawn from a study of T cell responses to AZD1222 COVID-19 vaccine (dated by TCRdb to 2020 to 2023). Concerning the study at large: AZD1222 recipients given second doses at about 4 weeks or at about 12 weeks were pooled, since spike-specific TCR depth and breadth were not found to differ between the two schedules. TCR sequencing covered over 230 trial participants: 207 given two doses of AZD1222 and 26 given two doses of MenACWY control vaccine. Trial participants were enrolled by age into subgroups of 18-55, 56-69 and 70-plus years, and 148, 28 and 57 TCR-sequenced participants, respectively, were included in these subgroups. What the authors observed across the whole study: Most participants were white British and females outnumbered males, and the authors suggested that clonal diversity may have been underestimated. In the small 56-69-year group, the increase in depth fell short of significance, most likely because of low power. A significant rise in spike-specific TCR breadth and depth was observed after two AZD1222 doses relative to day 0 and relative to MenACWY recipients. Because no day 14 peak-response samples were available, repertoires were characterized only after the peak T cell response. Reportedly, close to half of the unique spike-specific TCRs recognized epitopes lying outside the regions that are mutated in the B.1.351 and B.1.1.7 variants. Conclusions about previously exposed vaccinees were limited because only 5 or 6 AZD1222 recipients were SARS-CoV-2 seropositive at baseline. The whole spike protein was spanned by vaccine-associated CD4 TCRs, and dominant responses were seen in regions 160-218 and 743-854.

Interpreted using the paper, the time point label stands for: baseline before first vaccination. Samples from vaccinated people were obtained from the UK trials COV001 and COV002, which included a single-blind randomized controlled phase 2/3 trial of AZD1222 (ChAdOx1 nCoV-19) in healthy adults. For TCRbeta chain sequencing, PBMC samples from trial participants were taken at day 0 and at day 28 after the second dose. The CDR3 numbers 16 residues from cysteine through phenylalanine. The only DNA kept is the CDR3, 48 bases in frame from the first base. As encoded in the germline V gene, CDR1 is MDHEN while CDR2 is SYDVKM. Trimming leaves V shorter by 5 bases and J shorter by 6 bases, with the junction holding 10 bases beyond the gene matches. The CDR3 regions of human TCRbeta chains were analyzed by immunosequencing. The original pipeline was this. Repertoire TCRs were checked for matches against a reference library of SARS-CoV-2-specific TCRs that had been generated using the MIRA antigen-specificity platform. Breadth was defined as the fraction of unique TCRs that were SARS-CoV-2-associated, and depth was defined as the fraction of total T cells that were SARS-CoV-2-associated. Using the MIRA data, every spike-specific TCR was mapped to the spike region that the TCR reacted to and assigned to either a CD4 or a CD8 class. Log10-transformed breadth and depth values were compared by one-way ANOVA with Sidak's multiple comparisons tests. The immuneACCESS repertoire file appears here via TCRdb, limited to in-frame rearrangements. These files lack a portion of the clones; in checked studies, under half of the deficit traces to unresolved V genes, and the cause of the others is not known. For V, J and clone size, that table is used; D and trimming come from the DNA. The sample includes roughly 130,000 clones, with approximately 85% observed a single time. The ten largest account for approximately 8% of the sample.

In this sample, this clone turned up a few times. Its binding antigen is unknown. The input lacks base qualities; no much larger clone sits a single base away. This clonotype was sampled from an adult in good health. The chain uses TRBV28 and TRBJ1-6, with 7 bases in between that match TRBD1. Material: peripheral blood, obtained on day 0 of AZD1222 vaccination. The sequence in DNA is TGTGCCAGCAGTATCGGGACAGACTCTTCTAATTCACCCCTCCACTTT. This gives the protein CASSIGTDSSNSPLHF.